The clone carrying this TCR beta chain appeared once. The sample comes from a study of blood T cell repertoires in COVID-19. Trimming took 5 bases from V and 3 from J, leaving 10 bases between them. This CDR3 is 13 amino acids long. Here immunoSEQ multiplex PCR was the method, and the copy in TCRdb shows in-frame clones only, minus some. The table has about 200,000 clones, approximately 91% seen once. This clonotype was sampled from a man aged 35-49 years with acute or convalescent COVID-19. The chain has TRBV12-3 or TRBV12-4 and TRBJ1-1; no clear D gene. The sequenced sample consisted of peripheral blood. DNA of the CDR3: TGTGCCAGCAGTACCGACGGGTACACTGAAGCTTTCTTT. Translated, it gives CASSTDGYTEAFF.